Listed below are T cell receptor beta chains from one sample, sequenced in a study of vaccination effects on CD4 cells after COVID-19. Generated by immunoSEQ multiplex PCR, the TCRdb table keeps only in-frame clones and is missing some. The sample records about 43,000 clones, roughly 79% being singletons. Their recognized antigens are unknown. The sample consisted of CD4+ T cells from PBMCs cultured with SARS-CoV-2 spike peptides, taken before COVID-19 vaccination. The receptors here all came from a human donor who received a COVID-19 vaccine. Both conserved end residues are trimmed from each CDR3. D genes are given only for firm matches.

d_call v_call cdr3_length cdr3_aa
NA TRBV4-1 13 ASSPLQVSNQPQH
NA TRBV3-1/TRBV3-2 9 ASRLVGTQY
NA TRBV5-4 13 ASSFMEQNGNTIY
NA TRBV2 11 ASSADRNTEAF
NA TRBV3-1/TRBV3-2 15 ASSQAAWGGGGNTIY
NA TRBV5-1 11 ASSLPAQETQY
NA TRBV19 13 ASRDPGQFNSPLH
TRBD1 TRBV7-6 14 ASSLGTGGAYNEQF
NA TRBV9 13 ASSVASDLQETQY
NA TRBV5-6 12 ASGTGRSNEKLF
NA TRBV19 14 ASSTPVGISYNEQF
NA TRBV11-2 11 ASSLTQGSEAF
TRBD1 TRBV10-1 12 ASSEGGSASGYT
TRBD1 TRBV2 11 AGHWTGGTEAF
NA TRBV18 13 ASSRGTGNQETQY
TRBD1 TRBV7-2 13 ASSLTGGDITEAF
NA TRBV7-2 13 ASSLVRGATGELF
NA TRBV5-1 13 ASSVGTEWGDTQY
NA TRBV19 13 ASSITSKGNYGYT
TRBD2 TRBV9 15 ASSVDLLADRTDTQY
TRBD2 TRBV3-1/TRBV3-2 15 ASSSRLAGSLGDTQY
NA TRBV19 12 ASSIDRSNQPQH
NA TRBV6-2/TRBV6-3 15 ASSYPQGISGANVLT
TRBD1 TRBV5-6 11 ASSWDRNQPQH
NA TRBV18 12 ASSEQGSNQPQH
NA TRBV2 13 ASSPTRVGTDTQY
TRBD2 TRBV11-2 13 ASSSGGANTGELF
NA TRBV7-9 14 ASSLGTGSPVNNQY
NA TRBV6-2/TRBV6-3 16 ASSYIPVSHPTKDTQY
TRBD1 TRBV2 12 ASGTGENTGELF
NA TRBV5-1 13 ATTTVGPGNTEAF
TRBD1 TRBV5-1 13 ASSDPGQGETEAF
NA TRBV24-1 9 ATRVEHEQF
TRBD2 TRBV10-3 13 AISDRGGAYNEQF
NA TRBV19 14 ASSIDVSSNTGELF
TRBD2 TRBV27 14 ASSLLAGGSAGELF
NA TRBV5-1 13 ASSLDHRADSPLH
NA TRBV5-6 13 ASSLRTSGPGELF
TRBD1 TRBV6-1 13 ASSDMTGGNEKLF
NA TRBV6-6 11 ASSRRENTEAF